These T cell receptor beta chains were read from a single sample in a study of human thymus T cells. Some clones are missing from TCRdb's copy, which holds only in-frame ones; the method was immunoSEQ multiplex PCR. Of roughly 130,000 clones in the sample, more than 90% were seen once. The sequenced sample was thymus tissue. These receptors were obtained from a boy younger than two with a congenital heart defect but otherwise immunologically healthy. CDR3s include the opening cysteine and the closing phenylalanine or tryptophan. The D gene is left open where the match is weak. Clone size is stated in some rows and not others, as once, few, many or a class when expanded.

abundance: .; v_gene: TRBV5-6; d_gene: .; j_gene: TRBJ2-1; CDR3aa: CASSPKDWYNEQFF; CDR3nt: TGTGCCAGCAGCCCAAAAGACTGGTACAATGAGCAGTTCTTC
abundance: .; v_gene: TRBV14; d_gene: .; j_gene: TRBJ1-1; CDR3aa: CASSQGGDTTNTEAFF; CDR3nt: TGTGCCAGCAGCCAAGGGGGGGACACAACTAACACTGAAGCTTTCTTT
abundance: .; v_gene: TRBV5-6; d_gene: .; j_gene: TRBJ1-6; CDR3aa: CASSGGDSPLHF; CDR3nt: TGTGCCAGCAGCGGCGGGGATTCACCCCTCCACTTT
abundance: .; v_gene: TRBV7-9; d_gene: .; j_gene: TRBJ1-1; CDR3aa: CASSLVSENTEAFF; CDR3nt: TGTGCCAGCAGCTTAGTGTCAGAGAACACTGAAGCTTTCTTT
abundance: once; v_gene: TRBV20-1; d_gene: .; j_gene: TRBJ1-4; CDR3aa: CSASNEKLFF; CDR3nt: TGCAGTGCTTCAAATGAAAAACTGTTTTTT
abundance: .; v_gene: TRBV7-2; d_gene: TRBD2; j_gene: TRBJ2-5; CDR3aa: CASSLVTSGGKRETQYF; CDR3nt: TGTGCCAGCAGCTTAGTAACTAGCGGGGGGAAGAGAGAGACCCAGTACTTC
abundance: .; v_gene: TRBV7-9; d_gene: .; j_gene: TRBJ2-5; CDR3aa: CASSLAFRGPQETQYF; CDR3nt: TGTGCCAGCAGCTTAGCCTTCCGAGGCCCCCAAGAGACCCAGTACTTC
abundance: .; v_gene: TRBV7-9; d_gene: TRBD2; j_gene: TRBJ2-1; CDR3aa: CASSLSLAGVEQFF; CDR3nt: TGTGCCAGCAGCTTATCCCTAGCGGGGGTTGAGCAGTTCTTC
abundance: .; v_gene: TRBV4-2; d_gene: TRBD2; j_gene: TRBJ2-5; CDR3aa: CASSRSGRGTQYF; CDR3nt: TGTGCCAGCAGCCGTAGCGGGCGGGGGACCCAGTACTTC
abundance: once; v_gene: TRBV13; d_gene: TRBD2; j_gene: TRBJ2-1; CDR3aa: CASSLLAGGTTSYNEQFF; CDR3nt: TGTGCCAGCAGCCTTCTAGCGGGGGGAACCACATCCTACAATGAGCAGTTCTTC
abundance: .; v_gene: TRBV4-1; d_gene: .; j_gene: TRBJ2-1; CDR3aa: CASSPRPGVDYNEQFF; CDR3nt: TGCGCCAGCAGCCCCCGGCCCGGGGTGGACTACAATGAGCAGTTCTTC
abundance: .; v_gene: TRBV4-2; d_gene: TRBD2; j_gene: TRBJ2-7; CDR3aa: CASSQDLSGGAYEQYF; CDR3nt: TGTGCCAGCAGCCAGGACTTGAGCGGGGGGGCCTACGAGCAGTACTTC
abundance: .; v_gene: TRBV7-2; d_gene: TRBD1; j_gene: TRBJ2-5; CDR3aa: CASSRRTGNQETQYF; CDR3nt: TGTGCCAGCAGCCGTAGGACAGGAAACCAAGAGACCCAGTACTTC
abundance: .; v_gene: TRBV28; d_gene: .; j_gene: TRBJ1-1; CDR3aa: CASSSGVPSEAFF; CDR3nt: TGTGCCAGCAGTTCGGGGGTACCTTCTGAAGCTTTCTTT
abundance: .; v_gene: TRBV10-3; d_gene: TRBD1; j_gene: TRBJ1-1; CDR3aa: CAIIPPGTGKIFF; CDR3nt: TGTGCCATCATCCCGCCCGGGACAGGGAAAATTTTCTTT
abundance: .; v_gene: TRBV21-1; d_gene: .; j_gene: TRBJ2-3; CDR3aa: CASSSFSNATDTQYF; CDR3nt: TGTGCCAGCAGCAGTTTTTCTAACGCCACAGATACGCAGTATTTT
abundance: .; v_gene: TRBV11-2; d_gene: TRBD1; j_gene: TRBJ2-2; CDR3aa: CASSHGTAPIPRHGELFF; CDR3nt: TGTGCCAGCAGTCATGGGACAGCACCGATACCCCGTCACGGGGAGCTGTTTTTT
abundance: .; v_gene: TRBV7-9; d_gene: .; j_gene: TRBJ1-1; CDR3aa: CASSLRVGLGNTRTEAFF; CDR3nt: TGTGCCAGCAGCTTAAGGGTTGGTCTAGGGAATACCCGAACTGAAGCTTTCTTT
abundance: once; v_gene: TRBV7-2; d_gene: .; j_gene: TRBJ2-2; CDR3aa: CASSPFWRGAHKTGELFF; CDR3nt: TGTGCCAGCAGCCCGTTTTGGAGGGGGGCCCATAAAACCGGGGAGCTGTTTTTT
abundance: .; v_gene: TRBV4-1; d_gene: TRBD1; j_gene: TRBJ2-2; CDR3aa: CASSPWTGLRELFF; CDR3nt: TGCGCCAGCAGCCCTTGGACAGGACTCAGGGAGCTGTTTTTT
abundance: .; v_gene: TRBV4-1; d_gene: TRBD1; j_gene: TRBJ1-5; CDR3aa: CASSQDPDRDHQPQHF; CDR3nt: TGCGCCAGCAGCCAAGACCCCGACAGGGACCATCAGCCCCAGCATTTT
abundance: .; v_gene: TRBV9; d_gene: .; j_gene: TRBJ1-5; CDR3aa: CASSGGDQPQHF; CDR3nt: TGTGCCAGCAGCGGGGGAGATCAGCCCCAGCATTTT
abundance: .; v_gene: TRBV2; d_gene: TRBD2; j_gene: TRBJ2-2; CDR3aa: CALHGTSGGSNTGELFF; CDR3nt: TGTGCCCTCCACGGGACTAGCGGGGGCTCGAACACCGGGGAGCTGTTTTTT
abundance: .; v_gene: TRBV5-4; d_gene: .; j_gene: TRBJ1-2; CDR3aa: CASKGFNYGYTF; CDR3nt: TGTGCCAGCAAAGGTTTTAACTATGGCTACACCTTC
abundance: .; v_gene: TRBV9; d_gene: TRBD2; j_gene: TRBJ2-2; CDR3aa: CASSVGGLAGGTGELFF; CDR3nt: TGTGCCAGCAGCGTAGGGGGACTAGCGGGGGGCACCGGGGAGCTGTTTTTT
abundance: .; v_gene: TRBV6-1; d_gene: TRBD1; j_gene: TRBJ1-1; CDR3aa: CASSDPAGGLTEAFF; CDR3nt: TGTGCCAGCAGTGATCCTGCAGGGGGCCTCACTGAAGCTTTCTTT
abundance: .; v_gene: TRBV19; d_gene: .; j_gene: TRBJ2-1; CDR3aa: CASSIGLPSRRYNEQFF; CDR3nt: TGTGCCAGTAGTATAGGCCTCCCTAGCAGGCGATACAATGAGCAGTTCTTC
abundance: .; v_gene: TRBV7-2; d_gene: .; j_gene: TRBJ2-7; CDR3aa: CASSLDRRSYEQYF; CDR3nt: TGTGCCAGCAGCTTAGATCGCAGATCCTACGAGCAGTACTTC
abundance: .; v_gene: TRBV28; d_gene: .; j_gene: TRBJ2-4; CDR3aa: CASSFGLVKNIQYF; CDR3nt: TGTGCCAGCAGTTTTGGGCTAGTCAAAAACATTCAGTACTTC
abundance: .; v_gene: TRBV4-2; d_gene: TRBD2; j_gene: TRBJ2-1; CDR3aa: CASSLRLGLAGDNEQFF; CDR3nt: TGTGCCAGCAGCCTACGCTTAGGACTAGCGGGGGACAATGAGCAGTTCTTC
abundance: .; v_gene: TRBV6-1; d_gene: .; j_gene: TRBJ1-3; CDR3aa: CASIGGSRGNTIYF; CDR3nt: TGTGCCAGCATAGGGGGGTCGAGAGGAAACACCATATATTTT
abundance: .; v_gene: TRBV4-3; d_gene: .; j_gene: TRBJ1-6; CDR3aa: CASSQDPLANPLHF; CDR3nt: TGCGCCAGCAGCCAAGATCCACTGGCGAACCCCCTCCACTTT
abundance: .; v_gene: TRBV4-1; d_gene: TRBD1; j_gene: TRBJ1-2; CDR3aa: CASSQDGLDRGIYGYTF; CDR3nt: TGCGCCAGCAGCCAAGATGGTTTGGACAGGGGGATCTATGGCTACACCTTC
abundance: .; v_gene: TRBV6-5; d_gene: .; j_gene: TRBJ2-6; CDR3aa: CASRGTAGANVLTF; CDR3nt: TGTGCCAGCAGGGGGACGGCTGGGGCCAACGTCCTGACTTTC
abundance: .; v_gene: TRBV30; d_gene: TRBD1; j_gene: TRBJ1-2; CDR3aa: CGTGNGYTF; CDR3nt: TGTGGGACAGGGAATGGCTACACCTTC
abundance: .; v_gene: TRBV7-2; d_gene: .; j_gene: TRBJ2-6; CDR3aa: CASSSRQGLNVLTF; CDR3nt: TGTGCCAGCAGCTCAAGACAGGGACTCAACGTCCTGACTTTC
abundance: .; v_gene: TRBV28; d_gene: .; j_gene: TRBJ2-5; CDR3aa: CASTRGEYQETQYF; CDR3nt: TGTGCCAGCACCCGTGGGGAGTACCAAGAGACCCAGTACTTC
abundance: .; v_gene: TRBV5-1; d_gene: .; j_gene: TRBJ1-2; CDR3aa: CASSLGVPGNYGYTF; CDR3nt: TGCGCCAGCAGCTTGGGGGTTCCAGGGAACTATGGCTACACCTTC
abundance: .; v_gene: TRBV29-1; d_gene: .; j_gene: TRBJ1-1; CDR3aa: CSPSRGYEAFF; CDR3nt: TGCAGCCCCAGTAGGGGGTACGAAGCTTTCTTT
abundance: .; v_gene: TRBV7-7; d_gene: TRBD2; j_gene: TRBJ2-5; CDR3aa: CASSPGLAGDKETQYF; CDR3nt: TGTGCTAGCAGCCCGGGACTAGCGGGGGATAAAGAGACCCAGTACTTC
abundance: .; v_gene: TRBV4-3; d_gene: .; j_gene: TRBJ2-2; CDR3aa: CASSQTRAPPTGELFF; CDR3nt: TGCGCCAGCAGCCAAACCCGGGCCCCACCTACCGGGGAGCTGTTTTTT
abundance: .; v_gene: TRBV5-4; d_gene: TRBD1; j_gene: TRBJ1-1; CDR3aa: CASSSGTDHEAFF; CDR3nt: TGTGCCAGCAGCTCCGGGACAGACCATGAAGCTTTCTTT
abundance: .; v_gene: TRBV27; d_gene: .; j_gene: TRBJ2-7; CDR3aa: CASSLGGYEQYF; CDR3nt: TGTGCCAGCAGTCTTGGGGGCTACGAGCAGTACTTC
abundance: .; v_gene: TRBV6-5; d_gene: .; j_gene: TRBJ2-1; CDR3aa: CASSFGTLSSYNEQFF; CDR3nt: TGTGCCAGCAGTTTTGGGACTTTGAGCTCCTACAATGAGCAGTTCTTC
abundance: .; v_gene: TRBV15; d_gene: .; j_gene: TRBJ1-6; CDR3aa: CATSRETGDSSYNSPLHF; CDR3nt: TGTGCCACCAGCAGGGAAACGGGGGATAGCTCCTATAATTCACCCCTCCACTTT
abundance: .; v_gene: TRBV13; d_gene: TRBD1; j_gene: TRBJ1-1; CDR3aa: CASTHRTGVGMNTEAFF; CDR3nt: TGTGCCAGCACCCACCGGACAGGGGTGGGGATGAACACTGAAGCTTTCTTT
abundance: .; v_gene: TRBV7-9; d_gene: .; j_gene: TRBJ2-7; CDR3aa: CASSLEETYEQYF; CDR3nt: TGTGCCAGCAGCTTAGAAGAAACCTACGAGCAGTACTTC
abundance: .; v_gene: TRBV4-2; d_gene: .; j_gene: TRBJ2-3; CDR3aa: CASSQDRGGPADTQYF; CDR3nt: TGTGCCAGCAGCCAAGATCGAGGAGGGCCTGCAGATACGCAGTATTTT
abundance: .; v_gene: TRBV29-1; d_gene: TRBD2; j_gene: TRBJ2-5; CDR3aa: CSVPGTSVKTQYF; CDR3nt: TGCAGCGTTCCCGGGACTAGCGTGAAGACCCAGTACTTC
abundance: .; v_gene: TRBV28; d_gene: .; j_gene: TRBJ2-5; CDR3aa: CASTVTGSQTQYF; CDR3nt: TGTGCCAGCACCGTAACAGGGAGTCAGACCCAGTACTTC
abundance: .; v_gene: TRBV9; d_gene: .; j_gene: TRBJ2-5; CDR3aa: CASSVGSRGGQPGETQYF; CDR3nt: TGTGCCAGCAGCGTAGGCTCCCGTGGGGGGCAGCCCGGAGAGACCCAGTACTTC
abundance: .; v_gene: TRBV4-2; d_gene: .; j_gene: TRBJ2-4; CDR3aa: CASSQDHLAKNIQYF; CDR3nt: TGTGCCAGCAGCCAAGATCATCTAGCCAAAAACATTCAGTACTTC
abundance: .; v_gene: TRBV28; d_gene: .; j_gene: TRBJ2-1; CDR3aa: CASSLRAPARDEQFF; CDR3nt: TGTGCCAGCAGTTTACGGGCCCCTGCGAGGGATGAGCAGTTCTTC
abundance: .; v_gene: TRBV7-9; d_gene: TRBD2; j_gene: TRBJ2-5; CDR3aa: CASSLLLAGDEETQYF; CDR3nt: TGTGCCAGCAGCTTATTACTAGCGGGGGATGAAGAGACCCAGTACTTC
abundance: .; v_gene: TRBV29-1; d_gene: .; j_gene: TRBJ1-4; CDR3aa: CSVDGEGEKLFF; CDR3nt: TGCAGCGTTGATGGGGAAGGTGAAAAACTGTTTTTT
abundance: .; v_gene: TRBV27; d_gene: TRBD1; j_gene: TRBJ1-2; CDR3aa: CASSLGTGCGYTF; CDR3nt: TGTGCCAGCAGTTTAGGGACAGGGTGTGGCTACACCTTC
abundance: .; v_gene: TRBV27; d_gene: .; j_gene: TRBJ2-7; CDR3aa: CASSFSRSYEQYF; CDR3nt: TGTGCCAGCAGTTTTTCCAGGTCCTACGAGCAGTACTTC
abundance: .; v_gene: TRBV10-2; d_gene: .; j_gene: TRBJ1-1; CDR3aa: CASSENQGKGTEAFF; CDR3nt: TGCGCCAGCAGTGAGAACCAGGGTAAGGGGACTGAAGCTTTCTTT